This note documents a single T cell receptor beta chain sequence. Its antigen is undetermined. Sequencing was performed with immunoSEQ multiplex PCR; in TCRdb, only in-frame clones are kept and a portion is missing. The repertoire includes about 52,000 clones, around 94% of them detected once, and approximately 2.8% sits in the top ten. This sample is part of a study of T cells after posttransplantation cyclophosphamide. Notes on the study in general: TRB overlap between skin or GI tissue T cells and blood was limited. Later blood repertoires were often dominated by clones from the donor CD8+ memory compartment.

V lost 3 bases, J lost 4 bases, and 13 bases lay in between. This CDR3 comprises 15 residues. CDR1 is KGHSH, CDR2 LQKENI, per germline. The chain couples TRBV18 to TRBJ2-1; D may be TRBD2 (6 bases). This clonotype was obtained from a young woman in good health and a related stem cell transplant donor. Sequenced sample: PBMCs. CDR3 DNA sequence: TGTGCCAGCTCACCTGGAGGGGCCCCTTACAATGAGCAGTTCTTC. Translating gives CASSPGGAPYNEQFF.